This TCR beta chain is from a study of spatial heterogeneity in lung cancer (dated by TCRdb to between 2019 and 2020). In terms of the full investigation: Beta-chain transcripts were consistently detected in greater numbers than alpha-chain transcripts, which likely reflects a higher abundance of beta-chain transcripts. In tumor regions, TCR transcript counts showed a strong correlation with a T cell transcriptional module score derived from matched bulk RNA-seq. In the raw uncorrected reads, each unique combination of TCR and UMI appeared more than ten times on average. In non-small cell lung cancer, the study made a quantitative comparison of TCR alpha and beta repertoires among multiple tumor regions, matched nontumor lung and blood. Nonsynonymous mutation counts, determined by whole-exome sequencing of tumor tissue, were related to features of the TCR repertoire. Both alpha and beta chains were TCR-sequenced in around 230 tumor regions, under 85 matched nontumor lung samples and 45 to 60 PBMC samples obtained at surgery.

The label giving this sample's time point can be read as: sample taken at primary tumor resection. Donors were around 71 patients with early-stage, untreated non-small cell lung cancer from the lung TRACERx cohort. TCR sequencing used whole RNA extracted from tumor and nontumor lung tissue, or from cryopreserved PBMC samples, without cell sorting. Only patients for whom sufficient RNA was available from at least two tumor regions were selected for TCR sequencing. Before being selected, tumor and adjacent nontumor lung specimens were reviewed by a lung pathologist. The method was 5' RACE. TCRdb records NextSeq 500 as the sequencer. In the TCR library protocol, a unique molecular identifier was attached to each TCR cDNA molecule so that PCR and sequencing errors could be corrected. Per the authors' processing: TCR identification, UMI-based error correction and CDR3 extraction were performed with Decombinator tools. TCRs above a frequency of 2 per 1,000, corresponding to the top 1% of the tumor frequency distribution, were defined as expanded. Expanded tumor TCRs statistically deemed absent (corrected P<0.05) from at least one tumor region were classed as regional, and all other expanded tumor TCRs were classed as ubiquitous. Each repertoire was subsampled 100 times to 5,000 TCRs, after which Renyi diversity was computed with the R vegan package. To build CDR3 similarity networks, amino acid triplet string-kernel similarity was used, and CDR3s were connected when their pairwise similarity was above 0.82. Using fastp at Q25 and MiXCR, TCRdb reprocessed the public reads and kept productive beta chains. Rows with one shared CDR3 protein collapse into an entry with the most common genes and DNA. TCRdb's processing, not the authors' own work, is the source of the V and J calls. Recorded for this sample are about 14,000 distinct CDR3 sequences; about 4.4% of them occurred a single time. The biggest ten clones account for 18% of the sample.

This clonotype was picked up many times. Its antigen is unknown. Within one base of it there is no much larger clone, and no base qualities were kept. A library prepared for alpha chains yielded this beta chain as an off-target read; its size is of little meaning. The germline V gene provides CDR1 SGHTA and CDR2 FQGNSA. From the cysteine through the phenylalanine, the CDR3 covers 14 amino acids. Only CDR3 DNA remains: 42 bases, in frame from the first base. V loses 5 bases, J loses 5 bases, and the germline ends lie 15 bases apart. Overall results and qualifications from the work: The tumor nonsynonymous mutation count correlated with the number of expanded intratumoral alpha and beta TCRs. Counts of ubiquitous and regional expanded TCRs were found to correlate with counts of ubiquitous and regional nonsynonymous mutations, respectively. Additional single-cell paired TCR alpha and beta sequencing was considered necessary to confirm, at a functional level, the hypothesis that regional TCRs recognize regional mutations. TCR-seq coverage of tumor T cells was estimated to be only around 7.3% for alpha chains and 11% to 15% for beta chains.

The chain is assembled from TRBV7-2 and TRBJ2-5, with no reliable assignment of the D segment. The sequence was obtained from a female donor with early-stage non-small cell lung cancer. The specimen comprised lung tumor tissue, sampled at surgery. In nucleotide form, the sequence is TGTGCCAGCAGCCCCTTCGCTGTGGTTGAGACCCAGTACTTC. The resulting protein is CASSPFAVVETQYF.